Listed below are T cell receptor beta chains from one sample, sequenced in a study of T cell responses to AZD1222 COVID-19 vaccine. Sequenced by immunoSEQ multiplex PCR; TCRdb stores in-frame clones only, minus some. Among about 67,000 clones listed, about four fifths were seen once. The sample here was peripheral blood, taken 28 days after the second AZD1222 dose. These receptors were collected from an adult who received the AZD1222 COVID-19 vaccine. Each CDR3 is given with its conserved first and last residue. D genes are given only for firm matches. Clone sizes are given selectively: once, few, many, or a class where the clone is expanded.

TRBV2,.,.,TRBJ1-5,TGTGCCAGCAGTAGGGGCGGCTACGATCAGCCCCAGCATTTT,CASSRGGYDQPQHF
TRBV11-3,TRBD1,.,TRBJ1-1,TGTGCCAGCAGCTTGGCAGGGGGCACTGAAGCTTTCTTT,CASSLAGGTEAFF
TRBV4-1,.,.,TRBJ1-5,TGCGCCAGCAGCCAACGACGGAATAGCAATCAGCCCCAGCATTTT,CASSQRRNSNQPQHF
TRBV3-1/TRBV3-2,.,.,TRBJ2-5,TGTGCCAGCAGAGCGACAGATCGGGAGACCCAGTACTTC,CASRATDRETQYF
TRBV29-1,TRBD2,once,TRBJ2-6,TGCAGCGTTGAGGGTTCGGGGGGCTCTGGGGCCAACGTCCTGACTTTC,CSVEGSGGSGANVLTF
TRBV3-1/TRBV3-2,.,.,TRBJ2-5,TGTGCCAGCAGCCAAGATCCCGGGGGTTGGGAGACCCAGTACTTC,CASSQDPGGWETQYF
TRBV19,.,.,TRBJ1-3,TGTGCCAGTAGTGATCGGGTCGGAAACACCATATATTTT,CASSDRVGNTIYF
TRBV6-5,.,.,TRBJ2-7,TGTGCCAGCAGTTACGCGGGGGCCAGGTACGAGCAGTACTTC,CASSYAGARYEQYF
TRBV24-1,.,.,TRBJ1-5,TGTGCCACCAGTGATAGGGGACGGTCGGGTCAGCCCCAGCATTTT,CATSDRGRSGQPQHF
TRBV7-8,.,few,TRBJ1-1,TGTGCCAGCAGCTTAGTGGGGGCAGAAGCTTTCTTT,CASSLVGAEAFF
TRBV18,.,few,TRBJ1-1,TGTGCCAGCTCACCACGGAACACTGAAGCTTTCTTT,CASSPRNTEAFF
TRBV6-4,.,once,TRBJ2-3,TGTGCCAGCAGTGAAGGAGGGGGGGCAGATACGCAGTATTTT,CASSEGGGADTQYF
TRBV28,TRBD1,.,TRBJ1-6,TGTGCCAGCAGTTTGGGACAGGGATATCGTTCACCCCTCCACTTT,CASSLGQGYRSPLHF
TRBV11-1,.,.,TRBJ1-2,TGTGCCAGCAGCTGGGGGGCTAACTATGGCTACACCTTC,CASSWGANYGYTF
TRBV19,.,few,TRBJ1-1,TGTGCCAGTAGTATAGGGGGCCACACTGAAGCTTTCTTT,CASSIGGHTEAFF
TRBV6-5,.,.,TRBJ1-6,TGTGCCAGCAGCTCAGGGAAGTGGAATTCACCCCTCCACTTT,CASSSGKWNSPLHF
TRBV6-2/TRBV6-3,.,.,TRBJ2-5,TGTGCCAGCAGTCCACAAGATCCAGTAATTCAAGAGACCCAGTACTTC,CASSPQDPVIQETQYF
TRBV5-4,.,.,TRBJ2-7,TGTGCCAGCAGCACCCAAGCAAGGACAGTAACCACAGCCCTCTACGAGCAGTACTTC,CASSTQARTVTTALYEQYF
TRBV19,TRBD1,.,TRBJ1-1,TGTGCCAGTAACTTCCCAAGAGGACAGGGGCTTAACACTGAAGCTTTCTTT,CASNFPRGQGLNTEAFF
TRBV5-5,.,once,TRBJ1-2,TGTGCCAGCAGCTCGTGGGGACCGCTGAGGGGCTACACCTTC,CASSSWGPLRGYTF
TRBV2,.,.,TRBJ2-5,TGTGCCAGCCTCTGGTACAGGGAAGAGACCCAGTACTTC,CASLWYREETQYF
TRBV5-1,.,.,TRBJ2-6,TGCGCCAGCAGCCGACGGACAGGACTAAGCTCTGGGGCCAACGTCCTGACTTTC,CASSRRTGLSSGANVLTF
TRBV5-1,.,.,TRBJ2-5,TGCGCCAGCAGCCCGCTGAGGGGACAAGAGACCCAGTACTTC,CASSPLRGQETQYF
TRBV27,.,few,TRBJ2-7,TGTGCCAGCAGTTTATCCGGGGACGGGTCCTACGAGCAGTACTTC,CASSLSGDGSYEQYF
TRBV5-1,.,.,TRBJ2-2,TGCGCCAGCAGCTGGGGACCCGACGGGGAGCTGTTTTTT,CASSWGPDGELFF
TRBV18,TRBD2,.,TRBJ2-3,TGTGCCAGCTCACCACTCTACGGGGGGCGCCTAGCGGGGGCCACAGATACGCAGTATTTT,CASSPLYGGRLAGATDTQYF
TRBV9,TRBD1,few,TRBJ1-2,TGTGCCAGCAGCGAGGGGGGGACAGGGTCAGTCTATGGCTACACCTTC,CASSEGGTGSVYGYTF
TRBV6-5,.,.,TRBJ2-1,TGTGCCAGCAGTCCCAGGGATAGCTCCTACAATGAGCAGTTCTTC,CASSPRDSSYNEQFF
TRBV6-1,.,.,TRBJ1-4,TGTGCCAGCAGTGAAAGGTATGAGGTCGAGGAAAAACTGTTTTTT,CASSERYEVEEKLFF
TRBV18,TRBD1,.,TRBJ1-5,TGTGCCAGCTCACCGATGACAGGGGGCGTCAGCAATCAGCCCCAGCATTTT,CASSPMTGGVSNQPQHF
TRBV7-2,.,.,TRBJ2-3,TGTGCCAGCAGCCGTTGGTCCTCAGGGGCAGATACGCAGTATTTT,CASSRWSSGADTQYF
TRBV5-1,TRBD1,.,TRBJ1-5,TGCGCCAGCAGCTTGGGTGACAGGGCGGCGGGTCAGCCCCAGCATTTT,CASSLGDRAAGQPQHF
TRBV5-1,.,.,TRBJ1-1,TGCGCCAGCGGCCTTACCGGGACCTTTAACACTGAAGCTTTCTTT,CASGLTGTFNTEAFF
TRBV6-5,TRBD1,.,TRBJ1-2,TGTGCCAGCAGGCTTACAGGGGGCCCTAACTATGGCTACACCTTC,CASRLTGGPNYGYTF
TRBV20-1,.,.,TRBJ1-1,TGCAGTGCTAGTCCGGGGCCGGCGAACACTGAAGCTTTCTTT,CSASPGPANTEAFF
TRBV19,.,.,TRBJ1-5,TGTGCCAGTACCATTACCCCGGGGGGCTATAGCAATCAGCCCCAGCATTTT,CASTITPGGYSNQPQHF
TRBV7-9,.,.,TRBJ1-2,TGTGCCAGCAGCAGGGACCGGGGGGCGGGCTACACCTTC,CASSRDRGAGYTF
TRBV5-1,.,.,TRBJ2-3,TGCGCCAGCAGCTTGGAGGGGGGGCGCAGGGCAGATACGCAGTATTTT,CASSLEGGRRADTQYF
TRBV6-5,.,.,TRBJ2-2,TGTGCCAGCAGGGTCAGGGCAACCGGGGAGCTGTTTTTT,CASRVRATGELFF
TRBV21-1,.,.,TRBJ1-6,TGTGCCAGCAGCCGACATAGATGGATAAACCCAGATTCACCCCTCCACTTT,CASSRHRWINPDSPLHF
TRBV19,.,.,TRBJ1-2,TGTGCCACCAGTACAATAGGGGGACCTAACTATGGCTACACCTTC,CATSTIGGPNYGYTF
TRBV5-4,.,.,TRBJ2-3,TGTGCCAGCAGCTTTGCGGGGGCCGGTACAGATACGCAGTATTTT,CASSFAGAGTDTQYF
TRBV15,.,.,TRBJ1-6,TGTGCCACCAGCCGACGGGGACGGGAAGACCTCCACTTT,CATSRRGREDLHF
TRBV19,.,.,TRBJ1-4,TGTGCCAGTAGTATACTCTCTAGAAATGAAAAACTGTTTTTT,CASSILSRNEKLFF
TRBV5-1,.,.,TRBJ1-2,TGCGCCAGCAGCGGGGACCCCGGCGGCTATGGCTACACCTTC,CASSGDPGGYGYTF
TRBV7-8,.,.,TRBJ1-6,TGTGCCAGCAGCGCGAACCCCGGACGTGTTAATTCACCCCTCCACTTT,CASSANPGRVNSPLHF
TRBV6-6,.,.,TRBJ1-2,TGTGCCAGCAGCCCAGGACAGTCTACAGGCTATGGCTACACCTTC,CASSPGQSTGYGYTF
TRBV6-5,.,.,TRBJ1-4,TGTGCCAGCGCACGGGCGAGCGAGGAAAAACTGTTTTTT,CASARASEEKLFF
TRBV15,TRBD2,.,TRBJ2-7,TGTGCCACCAGCAAAGGGACTAGCGGGGGGACCTATCTTGTGGAGCAGTACTTC,CATSKGTSGGTYLVEQYF
TRBV6-5,.,.,TRBJ2-5,TGTGCCAGCAATCATGGACTGGGCCGGGAGACCCAGTACTTC,CASNHGLGRETQYF